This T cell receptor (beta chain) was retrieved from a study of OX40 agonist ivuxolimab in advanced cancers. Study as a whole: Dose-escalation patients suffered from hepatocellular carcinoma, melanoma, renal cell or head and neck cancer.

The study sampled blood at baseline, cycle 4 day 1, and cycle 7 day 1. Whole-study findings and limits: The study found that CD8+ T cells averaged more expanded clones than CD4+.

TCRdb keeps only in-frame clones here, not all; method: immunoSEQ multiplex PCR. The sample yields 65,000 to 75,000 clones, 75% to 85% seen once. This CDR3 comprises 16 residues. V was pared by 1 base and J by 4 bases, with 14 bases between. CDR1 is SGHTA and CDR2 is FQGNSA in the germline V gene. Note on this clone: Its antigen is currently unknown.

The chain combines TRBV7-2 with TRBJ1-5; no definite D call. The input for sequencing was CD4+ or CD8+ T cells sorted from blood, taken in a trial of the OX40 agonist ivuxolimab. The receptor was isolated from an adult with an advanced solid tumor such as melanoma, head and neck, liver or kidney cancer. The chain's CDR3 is CASSLVTGFGNQPQHF. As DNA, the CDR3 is TGTGCCAGCAGCTTAGTAACCGGGTTCGGTAATCAGCCCCAGCATTTT.